This T cell receptor (beta chain) was found in a study of blood T cell repertoires in COVID-19. Turning to the study itself: The study drew acute and convalescent COVID-19 samples from the United States, Italy and Spain. PBMCs, B-cell-depleted T cells, or T cells were the source of the cDNA or gDNA that made up the material.

Here immunoSEQ multiplex PCR was the method, and the copy in TCRdb shows in-frame clones only, minus some. In the table there are around 70,000 clones, 70% to 90% of which are singletons. Germline CDR1 reads SGHNT; CDR2 reads YYREEE (reference sequence). The V and J ends lost 4 bases and 3 bases respectively, with 13 bases between them. The CDR3 consists of 14 residues. The receptor was derived from a human donor in a cohort sampled during active COVID-19. Sequencing was carried out using peripheral blood. The rearrangement links TRBV5-4 to TRBJ2-5, with D possibly being TRBD2 (6 bases). The CDR3 is CASSLRTTKETQYF. CDR3 nucleotide sequence: TGTGCCAGCAGCCTCCGGACTACGAAAGAGACCCAGTACTTC.